One sample yielded the 31 T cell receptor beta chains listed below, sequenced in a study of T-cell reconstitution after alpha-beta-depleted transplantation in children. Unique molecular identifiers tagged the TCRbeta library. TCRdb itself ran the PCR reads through MiXCR, one entry per CDR3 protein. This table has 440,000 or so distinct CDR3 sequences, roughly two fifths appearing once. This material consisted of PBMCs, taken before TCRalphabeta/CD19-depleted stem cell transplant. All receptors derive from a girl aged 2-10 years with aplastic anemia, due to receive a stem cell transplant.

The CDR3 region is CATSQWAGETQYF. Written as DNA, the CDR3 is TGTGCCACCTCTCAGTGGGCCGGTGAGACCCAGTACTTC. J is TRBJ2-5 and V is TRBV15; no firm D call. Germline CDR1 and CDR2: LNHNV and YYDKDF (reference sequence). V gave up 8 bases and J gave up 5 bases, with 15 bases separating them. The CDR3 loop spans 13 amino acids.

This clonotype has at least ten counts. J is TRBJ2-3 and V is TRBV5-1; 7 nucleotides match TRBD2. The CDR3 covers 15 residues. Germline values: CDR1 SGHRS, CDR2 YFSETQ. The trim removed 4 bases at V and 3 bases at J, leaving 8 bases unmatched. The CDR3 loop reads CASSPRGGETDTQYF. For the CDR3, the DNA is TGCGCCAGCAGCCCCCGGGGAGGGGAGACAGATACGCAGTATTTT.

This clonotype has ten or more counts. The rearrangement links TRBV20-1 to TRBJ1-2; 10 bases fit TRBD1. Unmatched junction bases numbered 17, after V lost 1 base and J lost 6 bases. CDR1 and CDR2 (germline): DFQATT, SNEGSKA (reference sequence). The CDR3 has 18 residues. CDR3 DNA: TGCAGTGCTAGAGCCGTCCCGGGACAGGGGTCGGTGCAGCATGGCTACACCTTC. As protein: CSARAVPGQGSVQHGYTF.

The gene calls are TRBV28 and TRBJ2-7, with TRBD1 matching 7 bases. J was trimmed by 4 bases and V by 5 bases; bases with no gene match: 14. The CDR3 has 16 residues. Germline values: CDR1 MDHEN, CDR2 SYDVKM. The CDR3 sequence is CASSPPPRQGNYEQYF. DNA for the CDR3: TGTGCCAGCAGTCCGCCACCTCGACAGGGTAATTACGAGCAGTACTTC.

The chain combines TRBV28 with TRBJ2-6; TRBD1 matches 9 bases. This CDR3 contains 18 residues. CDR1 is MDHEN, CDR2 SYDVKM, per germline. V shed 7 bases, J shed 3 bases, and the junction held 13 bases outside the gene matches. The CDR3, as DNA: TGTGCCAGCAAATCGCCGGGACAGGGATTAAATGGGGCCAACGTCCTGACTTTC. Its protein product is CASKSPGQGLNGANVLTF.

This clonotype was found many times. The rearrangement joins TRBV11-3 to TRBJ2-2; 9 bases fit TRBD2. J was trimmed by 4 bases and V by 1 base; bases with no gene match: 10. This CDR3 contains 18 residues. Germline V gene lookup returns CDR1 SGHNT and CDR2 YENEEA. CDR3 protein: CASSLVGGLASGTGELFF. CDR3 DNA sequence: TGTGCCAGCAGCTTAGTAGGGGGACTAGCTAGTGGCACCGGGGAGCTGTTTTTT.

This clonotype was recorded many times. The chain uses TRBV5-6 and TRBJ2-1; D may be TRBD2 (5 bases). The CDR3 consists of 13 residues. The germline CDR1 and CDR2 sequences are SGHDT and YYEEEE. Trimming took 6 bases from V and 9 from J, leaving 16 bases between them. The CDR3 region is CASTYKDEGEQFF. The CDR3 coding sequence is TGTGCCAGCACCTACAAGGACGAGGGTGAGCAGTTCTTC.

The sample holds many counts of this clonotype. The chain uses TRBV9 and TRBJ2-2; 11 bases are a match to TRBD2. CDR3 length equals 18 residues. Germline V gene data show CDR1 as SGDLS and CDR2 as YYNGEE. With 4 bases clipped from V and 7 bases from J, the junction kept 15 bases outside the gene matches. The CDR3 region has the DNA TGTGCCAGCAGCCCTATGGCTAGCGGGAGGCCGGGGGGCGGGGAGCTGTTTTTT. Translated, it gives CASSPMASGRPGGGELFF. The variable domain in full, with the rest retrieved from reference TRBV9 and TRBJ2-2, is DSGVTQTPKHLITATGQRVTLRCSPRSGDLSVYWYQQSLDQGLQFLIQYYNGEERAKGNILERFSAQQFPDLHSELNLSSLELGDSALYFCASSPMASGRPGGGELFFGEGSRLTVL.

This clonotype was recorded a few times. The DNA of the CDR3 is TGCGCCAGCAGCTTGGCCGGGGGGCAGCAGAATGAGCAGTTCTTC. As protein: CASSLAGGQQNEQFF. The J gene is TRBJ2-1, the V gene TRBV5-1; tentative D call: TRBD2 (7 bases). Per germline, CDR1 SGHRS and CDR2 YFSETQ. CDR3 size: 15 residues. V shed 0 bases and J shed 7 bases, with 14 bases lying between them.

The V and J genes are TRBV28 and TRBJ2-7; either TRBD1 or TRBD2 may supply D (6 bases each). This CDR3 contains 15 residues. V was cut by 2 bases and J by 3 bases, with 14 bases left in between. The V gene's germline CDR1 is MDHEN and CDR2 SYDVKM. Written as DNA, the CDR3 is TGTGCCAGCAGTTTAAGCGCAGGGGAGGACTACGAGCAGTACTTC. As protein: CASSLSAGEDYEQYF.

CDR3 region: CASSFRGRAPYGYTF. CDR3 nucleotide sequence: TGTGCCAGCAGCTTCAGGGGGCGAGCCCCCTATGGCTACACCTTC. This sequence joins TRBV28 and TRBJ1-2; 8 bases fit TRBD1. V was pared by 6 bases and J by 4 bases, with 10 bases of the junction left unmatched. The CDR3 loop spans 15 amino acids. Germline-derived CDR1 and CDR2 are MDHEN and SYDVKM.

The rearrangement joins TRBV5-1 to TRBJ2-6; D call uncertain. V shed 3 bases and J shed 2 bases, with 3 bases lying between them. From germline, CDR1 is SGHRS and CDR2 YFSETQ. CDR3 length: 13 amino acids. This chain's CDR3 is CASSWTGANVLTF. CDR3 coding DNA: TGCGCCAGCAGCTGGACTGGGGCCAACGTCCTGACTTTC.

V is TRBV29-1 and J is TRBJ1-1; 7 nucleotides line up with TRBD1. The CDR3 extends over 15 amino acids. Germline values: CDR1 SQVTM, CDR2 ANQGSEA. V lost 3 bases to trimming and J lost 1 base; unmatched junction nucleotides: 8. In nucleotides, the CDR3 is TGCAGCGTTGAGCGTAGGGGGCAATCGAACACTGAAGCTTTCTTT. It yields the protein CSVERRGQSNTEAFF. The full variable domain, its missing parts supplied by reference TRBV29-1 and TRBJ1-1, is SAVISQKPSRDICQRGTSLTIQCQVDSQVTMMFWYRQQPGQSLTLIATANQGSEATYESGFVIDKFPISRPNLTFSTLTVSNMSPEDSSIYLCSVERRGQSNTEAFFGQGTRLTVV.

This clonotype has a count of ten or more. The V and J genes are TRBV6-5 and TRBJ1-1; TRBD1 agrees at 9 bases. Germline V CDR1 and CDR2: MNHEY, SVGAGI. CDR3 size: 15 residues. V dropped 4 bases and J dropped 3; count of bases not matched to a gene: 6. The chain's CDR3 is CASSSTGGRDTEAFF. The DNA of the CDR3 is TGTGCCAGCAGTTCTACAGGGGGCAGGGACACTGAAGCTTTCTTT.

The rearrangement links TRBV11-2 to TRBJ2-3; D not resolved. Germline V gene data show CDR1 as SGHAT and CDR2 as FQNNGV. V lost 3 bases, J lost 2 bases, and 12 bases lay in between. This CDR3 comprises 15 residues. The DNA for the CDR3 is TGTGCCAGCAGCTTGAGGTGGCAAGACACAGATACGCAGTATTTT. The encoded protein is CASSLRWQDTDTQYF.

This clonotype has a handful of counts. The J gene is TRBJ2-1, the V gene TRBV15; possible D gene TRBD2, 5 bases. Trimming cost V 1 base and J 2 bases, with 12 bases left between them. The CDR3 has 16 residues. The germline V gene has CDR1 LNHNV and CDR2 YYDKDF (reference sequence). This CDR3 is CATSRGSAAPYNEQFF. CDR3 in DNA: TGTGCCACCAGCAGAGGTAGCGCGGCACCCTACAATGAGCAGTTCTTC.

This clonotype was seen only a few times. Its ends do not fully match the called genes, so a read error is possible. J is TRBJ1-5 and V is TRBV12-3 or TRBV12-4, with 9 nucleotides matching TRBD1. CDR3 size: 14 residues. CDR3 bases: TGTGCCAGCAGTTTGGGACAGGGCAAGCAGCCCCAGCATTTT. Protein: CASSLGQGKQPQHF.

Only a few counts were recorded for this clonotype. The chain has TRBV6-5 and TRBJ2-3; a weak D match, TRBD2 (7 bases). Germline-derived CDR1 and CDR2 are MNHEY and SVGAGI. The CDR3 is 13 amino acids. V was trimmed by 4 bases and J by 4 bases, leaving 9 bases between them. The chain's CDR3 is CASSWRGPDTQYF. CDR3 DNA: TGTGCCAGCAGTTGGCGGGGGCCAGATACGCAGTATTTT.

This clonotype was seen a handful of times. V and J are TRBV27 and TRBJ2-7, with 7 bases matching TRBD2. This CDR3 spans 15 amino acids. Germline values: CDR1 MNHEY, CDR2 SMNVEV (reference sequence). V lost 1 base, J lost 6 bases, and 9 bases stayed unmatched. DNA for the CDR3: TGTGCCAGCAGTTTATGGGCGGGAGAAGTCGCCGAGCAGTACTTC. It specifies CASSLWAGEVAEQYF.

This clonotype was detected a few times. Written as DNA, the CDR3 is TGTGCCAGCAGTCCGATCAGGGAGCAGTTCTTC. It codes for CASSPIREQFF. The rearrangement uses TRBV12-3 or TRBV12-4 and TRBJ2-1; D gene unclear. The CDR3 covers 11 residues. V was cut by 5 bases and J by 10 bases, with 9 bases left in between.

This clonotype has just a few counts. This rearrangement joins TRBV7-2 to TRBJ1-2; the D gene is possibly TRBD1 (5 bases). The CDR3 runs 16 residues. Trimming left V 5 bases short and J 2 bases short, with 18 bases between. From germline, CDR1 is SGHTA and CDR2 FQGNSA. In DNA form, the CDR3 reads TGTGCCAGCAGCCTGAGCCTACGAGGACAAAACTATGGCTACACCTTC. This translates into CASSLSLRGQNYGYTF.

The rearrangement links TRBV5-6 to TRBJ2-3, with 7 bases fitting TRBD1. Germline CDR1 and CDR2: SGHDT and YYEEEE. The CDR3 loop spans 15 amino acids. V lost 2 bases to trimming and J lost 6 bases; unmatched junction nucleotides: 9. CDR3 DNA sequence: TGTGCCAGCAGCTTTGGGGGACAGACAGGGGATACGCAGTATTTT. Translated, it gives CASSFGGQTGDTQYF.

This chain connects TRBV5-1 to TRBJ2-2; the D call may be TRBD1 or TRBD2 (6 bases each). The ends were cut back, 5 bases at V and 0 bases at J, with 8 bases in the middle. CDR1 and CDR2 from the germline V gene are SGHRS and YFSETQ. The CDR3 loop spans 14 amino acids. The CDR3 spells CASRGGSNTGELFF. CDR3 bases: TGCGCCAGCAGAGGGGGGTCGAACACCGGGGAGCTGTTTTTT.

In nucleotides, the CDR3 is TGTGCCAGCAGCCTAGGGGTTTCCCCTAGCACAGATACGCAGTATTTT. This gives the protein CASSLGVSPSTDTQYF. This chain connects TRBV7-2 to TRBJ2-3; possibly TRBD1 for D (5 bases). The CDR3 sequence is 16 residues long. Trimming took off 5 bases at V and 0 bases at J, with 15 bases between the two ends. Looked up from germline, CDR1 is SGHTA and CDR2 is FQGNSA.

Of note for this clonotype: A much larger clone lies one base from this, so it may be a read error. The chain recombines TRBV29-1 with TRBJ1-1; the match to TRBD1 covers 7 bases. CDR3 length equals 14 residues. Germline V gene data show CDR1 as SQVTM and CDR2 as ANQGSEA. DNA of the CDR3: TGCAGCGTTGGTCCAGGGGGAAGCTTGACTGAAGATTTCTTT. Translation gives CSVGPGGSLTEDFF.

This clonotype was seen a few times. V gene TRBV7-9 combines with J gene TRBJ1-6, with a tentative D call TRBD1 (5 bases). Germline V gene sequence: CDR1 SEHNR, CDR2 FQNEAQ (reference sequence). Trimming removed 6 bases at V and 7 bases at J, with 10 bases between. The CDR3 runs 13 residues. The CDR3 loop reads CASRETANSPLHF. The CDR3 DNA reads TGTGCCAGCAGGGAGACAGCCAATTCACCCCTCCACTTT.

This clonotype was detected ten times or more. The rearrangement links TRBV5-1 to TRBJ1-1; D possibly corresponds to TRBD1 (6 bases). The germline gives CDR1 SGHRS, CDR2 YFSETQ. V gave up 0 bases and J gave up 3 bases, with 12 bases separating them. This CDR3 contains 15 residues. The DNA for the CDR3 is TGCGCCAGCAGCTTGGAGACAGGTTCTTACACTGAAGCTTTCTTT. It codes for CASSLETGSYTEAFF.

This chain connects TRBV24-1 to TRBJ2-1; D is ambiguous. CDR3 length: 13 residues. V was shortened by 3 bases and J by 10 bases, with 12 bases between the two germline ends. The V gene's germline CDR1 is KGHDR and CDR2 SFDVKD. CDR3 in amino acids: CATSDPGRREQFF. In nucleotides, the CDR3 is TGTGCCACCAGTGATCCGGGTCGCAGGGAGCAGTTCTTC.

This clonotype was seen just once. This chain joins TRBV7-9 and TRBJ1-2; TRBD1 is a possible D gene (6 bases). CDR3 size: 15 residues. CDR1 is SEHNR, CDR2 FQNEAQ, per germline (reference sequence). V was shortened by 4 bases and J by 4 bases, with 16 bases between the two germline ends. The CDR3 sequence: CASSSLPGDSYGYTF. The CDR3 DNA reads TGTGCCAGCAGCTCCCTCCCAGGGGATAGCTATGGCTACACCTTC.

This clonotype occurred many times. The chain's CDR3 is CASSLSGQGNYGYTF. The CDR3 DNA reads as TGTGCCAGCAGCTTATCGGGACAGGGCAACTATGGCTACACCTTC. The chain couples TRBV7-2 to TRBJ1-2, with 9 bases fitting TRBD1. The V and J ends lost 2 bases and 2 bases, in that order; junction bases with no gene match: 3. The V gene's germline CDR1 is SGHTA and CDR2 FQGNSA. The length of the CDR3 is 15 residues.

This clonotype was recorded many times. The chain couples TRBV6-2 or TRBV6-3 to TRBJ2-6; 7 nucleotides agree with TRBD1. With V trimmed by 6 bases and J by 1 base, 3 bases remained unmatched. CDR3 length: 15 residues. Germline V gene lookup returns CDR1 MNHEY and CDR2 SVGEGT. CDR3 nucleotides: TGTGCCAGCAGACCAGGGGGATCTGGGGCCAACGTCCTGACTTTC. Amino acid sequence: CASRPGGSGANVLTF.